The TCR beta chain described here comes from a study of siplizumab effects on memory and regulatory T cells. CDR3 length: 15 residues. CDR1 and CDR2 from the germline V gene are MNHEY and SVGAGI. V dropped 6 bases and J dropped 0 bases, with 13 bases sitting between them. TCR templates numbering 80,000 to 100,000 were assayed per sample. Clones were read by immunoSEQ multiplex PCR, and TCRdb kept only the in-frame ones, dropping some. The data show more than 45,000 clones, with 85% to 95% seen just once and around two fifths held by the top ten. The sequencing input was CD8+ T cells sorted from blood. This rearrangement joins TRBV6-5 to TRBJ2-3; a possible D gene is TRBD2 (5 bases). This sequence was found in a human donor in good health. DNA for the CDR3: TGTGCCAGCAGACCAGGACTGGAAAGCACAGATACGCAGTATTTT. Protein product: CASRPGLESTDTQYF.